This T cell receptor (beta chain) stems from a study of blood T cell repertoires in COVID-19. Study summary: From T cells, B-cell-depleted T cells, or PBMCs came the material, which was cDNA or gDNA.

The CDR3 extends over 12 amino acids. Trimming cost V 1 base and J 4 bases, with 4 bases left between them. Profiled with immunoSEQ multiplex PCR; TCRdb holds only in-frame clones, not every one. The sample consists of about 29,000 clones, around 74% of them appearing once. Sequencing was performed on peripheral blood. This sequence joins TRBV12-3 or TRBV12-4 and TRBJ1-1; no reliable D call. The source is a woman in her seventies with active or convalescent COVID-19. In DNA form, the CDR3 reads TGTGCCAGCAGTTTAGTCGGCACTGAAGCTTTCTTT. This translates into CASSLVGTEAFF.